These 10 T cell receptor beta chains share one sample of origin, sequenced in a study of T cells in Graves' hyperthyroidism and ophthalmopathy. RNA transcripts served as the template for amplifying TCR beta CDR3 regions. The study used the HTBI primer set for a first-round RT-PCR of the TCR CDR3. A single record per CDR3 protein comes from TCRdb applying MiXCR to the multiplex PCR reads. The sample includes around 200,000 distinct CDR3 sequences, approximately 20% of them seen just once. The sequenced sample consisted of blood. The receptors shown here come from a man in his forties with Graves' hyperthyroidism.

This clonotype showed up just a few times. The chain is built from TRBV6-1 and TRBJ1-2; no firm D call. Trimming left V 8 bases short and J 4 bases short, with 17 bases between. The CDR3 runs 14 residues. CDR1 and CDR2 (germline): MNHNS, SASEGT. CDR3 nucleotide sequence: TGTGCCAGCCGTTTGGACGGCACCTTCTATGGCTACACCTTC. Protein product: CASRLDGTFYGYTF.

Only a few counts were recorded for this clonotype. The chain combines TRBV4-3 with TRBJ1-2; tentatively, D is TRBD1 (6 bases). V lost 1 base to trimming and J lost 7 bases, with 10 bases between them. The germline V gene has CDR1 LGHNA and CDR2 YSLEER. The CDR3 is made up of 13 amino acids. CDR3 DNA: TGCGCCAGCAGCCAAGCGGGGACATTTGGCTACACCTTC. This gives the protein CASSQAGTFGYTF.

This clonotype was counted at least ten times. This chain uses TRBV3-1 with TRBJ1-2, with D maybe TRBD1 (5 bases). CDR3 length: 15 residues. Deletions cut 4 bases from V and 4 bases from J, with 16 bases between. CDR1 is LGHDT and CDR2 is YNNKEL in the germline V gene (reference sequence). The CDR3 sequence is CASSLTRAGSYGYTF. The DNA of the CDR3 is TGTGCCAGCAGCCTCACCAGGGCAGGGAGCTATGGCTACACCTTC. Full variable domain (rest looked up from reference TRBV3-1 and TRBJ1-2): DTAVSQTPKYLVTQMGNDKSIKCEQNLGHDTMYWYKQDSKKFLKIMFSYNNKELIINETVPNRFSPKSPDKAHLNLHINSLELGDSAVYFCASSLTRAGSYGYTFGSGTRLTVV.

In this sample, this clonotype turned up many times. The chain links TRBV6-1 to TRBJ1-5, with 7 bases aligning to TRBD1. This CDR3 region has 15 residues. The V segment lost 6 bases and the J segment 6 bases; nucleotides outside the gene matches: 11. Looked up from germline, CDR1 is MNHNS and CDR2 is SASEGT. CDR3 in amino acids: CASSEQGSPRQPQHF. The CDR3 coding sequence is TGTGCCAGCAGCGAACAGGGGTCTCCGCGTCAGCCCCAGCATTTT.

As regards this clonotype: The junction does not match germline at one end; this may be a read error. The chain carries TRBV28 and TRBJ2-5; weak D call: TRBD1 (6 bases). The length of the CDR3 is 13 residues. CDR1 is MDHEN and CDR2 is SYDVKM in the germline V gene. The CDR3 DNA is TGTGCCAGCAGTTCCAATACCGCCGCCAGGGGCAACTTC. Amino acid sequence: CASSSNTAARGNF.

As DNA, the CDR3 is TGTGCCAGCAGTACCGGGACACTAGCCGGGGAGCTGTTTTTT. Its protein is CASSTGTLAGELFF. This chain joins TRBV6-4 and TRBJ2-2, with TRBD1 as a possible D gene (6 bases). The ends were cut back, 5 bases at V and 6 bases at J, with 13 bases in the middle. The CDR3 contains 14 residues. Germline loops: CDR1 MRHNA, CDR2 SNTAGT.

In its sample, this clonotype was seen many times. This rearrangement joins TRBV18 to TRBJ1-4; D possibly corresponds to TRBD1 (5 bases). CDR1 and CDR2 from the germline V gene are KGHSH and LQKENI. This CDR3 has 15 amino acids. Trimming stripped 0 bases from V and 8 bases from J, with 13 bases between. The CDR3 loop reads CASSPPGRGLEKLFF. The CDR3 DNA follows: TGTGCCAGCTCACCACCGGGGAGGGGACTCGAAAAACTGTTTTTT.

This rearrangement joins TRBV4-3 to TRBJ2-1; D ambiguous. The V gene lost 0 bases and the J gene lost 5 bases, with 11 bases spanning the gap. CDR3 length: 15 amino acids. CDR1 and CDR2 (germline): LGHNA, YSLEER. CDR3 amino acids: CASSQDLVGHNEQFF. The CDR3 region has the DNA TGCGCCAGCAGCCAAGATTTGGTCGGTCACAATGAGCAGTTCTTC.

This clonotype has a count of ten or more. The chain joins TRBV18 to TRBJ2-7; D may be TRBD1 (5 bases). Germline lookup yields CDR1 KGHSH and CDR2 LQKENI. V was cut by 5 bases and J by 2 bases, with 13 bases left in between. There are 14 residues in the CDR3. The CDR3 loop reads CASSAHKGAYEQYF. The CDR3 region has the DNA TGTGCCAGCTCAGCCCACAAAGGGGCCTACGAGCAGTACTTC.

This rearrangement joins TRBV20-1 to TRBJ2-2, with a tentative D call TRBD2 (7 bases). Per germline, CDR1 DFQATT and CDR2 SNEGSKA (reference sequence). This CDR3 has 14 amino acids. The V end lost 5 bases, the J end lost 8 bases, and 18 bases lay between the germline ends. CDR3 coding DNA: TGCAGTGCTTCCGACAGGCTGGGGGGGGGGGAGCTGTTTTTT. Its translation is CSASDRLGGGELFF.